The 31 T cell receptor beta chains presented below share a single source sample, sequenced in a study of response to subunit inactivated influenza vaccine. TCRdb used MiXCR to reprocess the RT-PCR reads, holding one entry per CDR3 protein. The sample lists more than 600,000 distinct CDR3 sequences; less than 20% were seen once. The specimen comprised PBMCs from blood, sampled more than 4 days after vaccination. The source is a man over 45 who received an inactivated influenza vaccine.

A few counts support this clonotype. CDR3 sequence (DNA): TGTGCCACCAGTACGCGAGCCAACAATGAGCAGTTCTTC. As protein: CATSTRANNEQFF. The rearrangement links TRBV24-1 to TRBJ2-1; unclear D gene. The CDR3 is made up of 13 amino acids. CDR1 is KGHDR and CDR2 is SFDVKD in the germline V gene. V was shortened by 6 bases and J by 5 bases, with 10 bases between the two germline ends.

V usage is TRBV24-1 and J usage is TRBJ2-7; D remains unclear. The CDR3 runs 14 residues. Germline V gene data show CDR1 as KGHDR and CDR2 as SFDVKD. The V end lost 5 bases, the J end lost 0 bases, and 10 bases lay between the germline ends. The CDR3 here is CATSGPESSYEQYF. The DNA of the CDR3 is TGTGCCACCAGTGGGCCAGAAAGCTCCTACGAGCAGTACTTC.

The V gene is TRBV9, the J gene TRBJ2-5, with D unclear. V was clipped by 1 base and J by 5 bases, with 15 bases between them. CDR3 length: 15 residues. Germline V gene sequence: CDR1 SGDLS, CDR2 YYNGEE. The CDR3 DNA follows: TGTGCCAGCAGCGTAACACCGAACCCCGGGGAGACCCAGTACTTC. Its protein is CASSVTPNPGETQYF.

The rearrangement links TRBV20-1 to TRBJ2-7; weak D call: TRBD2 (6 bases). This CDR3 has 12 amino acids. V gave up 6 bases and J gave up 3 bases, with 12 bases separating them. Germline assignment: CDR1 DFQATT and CDR2 SNEGSKA (reference sequence). The DNA for the CDR3 is TGCAGTGCGACCGGGACTTTCTACGAGCAGTACTTC. Translating gives CSATGTFYEQYF.

The chain combines TRBV7-9 with TRBJ2-5; 8 bases map to TRBD1. CDR3 length: 15 amino acids. Looked up from germline, CDR1 is SEHNR and CDR2 is FQNEAQ (reference sequence). Trimming at V came to 7 bases and at J to 4 bases, leaving 11 bases not matched to a gene. Written as DNA, the CDR3 is TGTGCCAGCAAAGGGACAGGACTAATCGGAGAGACCCAGTACTTC. Protein product: CASKGTGLIGETQYF. Drawing the rest from reference TRBV7-9 and TRBJ2-5, the complete variable domain is DTGVSQNPRHKITKRGQNVTFRCDPISEHNRLYWYRQTLGQGPEFLTYFQNEAQLEKSRLLSDRFSAERPKGSFSTLEIQRTEQGDSAMYLCASKGTGLIGETQYFGPGTRLLVL.

The chain has TRBV7-2 and TRBJ2-7; either TRBD1 or TRBD2 may supply D (5 bases each). The CDR3 covers 16 residues. CDR1 and CDR2 (germline): SGHTA, FQGNSA. V lost 5 bases to trimming and J lost 9 bases, with 26 bases between them. For the CDR3, the DNA is TGTGCCAGCAGCCCAACGGGGCTACGGTCACAGTCGGGGCAGTACTTC. Residues: CASSPTGLRSQSGQYF.

This clonotype was seen more than once but under ten times. The gene calls are TRBV5-1 and TRBJ1-1; 7 bases agree with TRBD1. CDR3 size: 14 residues. Germline V gene lookup returns CDR1 SGHRS and CDR2 YFSETQ. With 0 bases clipped from V and 3 bases from J, the junction kept 2 bases outside the gene matches. The CDR3 nucleotides read TGCGCCAGCAGCTTGGGACAGGGATACACTGAAGCTTTCTTT. This encodes CASSLGQGYTEAFF.

The chain is built from TRBV7-9 and TRBJ1-2; D possibly corresponds to TRBD1 (6 bases). The CDR3 contains 15 residues. Germline CDR1 reads SEHNR; CDR2 reads FQNEAQ (reference sequence). The germline V and J ends were trimmed by 1 base and 4 bases, with 13 bases remaining between them. In DNA form, the CDR3 reads TGTGCCAGCAGCTTAGGTACAGGGAGCCCCTATGGCTACACCTTC. Translation: CASSLGTGSPYGYTF.

The chain couples TRBV7-2 to TRBJ2-6, with 8 bases aligning to TRBD1. The CDR3 length is 14 residues. Germline V gives CDR1 SGHTA, CDR2 FQGNSA. The V and J ends lost 5 bases and 9 bases, in that order; junction bases with no gene match: 6. The CDR3 region is CASSAQGAGNVLTF. The CDR3, as DNA: TGTGCCAGCAGCGCCCAGGGGGCTGGCAACGTCCTGACTTTC.

This clonotype turned up a few times. The J gene is TRBJ1-4, the V gene TRBV20-1, with a possible D match to TRBD1 (5 bases). There are 15 residues in the CDR3. Germline CDR1 DFQATT, CDR2 SNEGSKA (reference sequence). Deletions cut 0 bases from V and 0 bases from J, with 8 bases between. CDR3 protein: CSARDSTATNEKLFF. CDR3 bases: TGCAGTGCTAGAGACTCGACAGCAACTAATGAAAAACTGTTTTTT.

The chain has TRBV6-1 and TRBJ1-5, with D perhaps TRBD1 (5 bases). The CDR3 runs to 13 residues. V was cut by 10 bases and J by 3 bases, with 13 bases left in between. Germline CDR1 MNHNS, CDR2 SASEGT. CDR3 protein: CATQGTINQPQHF. The DNA for the CDR3 is TGTGCCACCCAAGGGACTATCAATCAGCCCCAGCATTTT.

The chain links TRBV24-1 to TRBJ2-6, with TRBD2 matching over 10 bases. Trimming removed 5 bases from V and 1 base from J; junction bases left unmatched: 4. CDR3 length equals 17 residues. Germline CDR1 is KGHDR and CDR2 is SFDVKD. CDR3 nucleotide sequence: TGTGCCACCAGTGGACTAGCGGGTACATCTGGGGCCAACGTCCTGACTTTC. Translation: CATSGLAGTSGANVLTF.

CDR3 sequence: CARGRRDSYEQYF. The CDR3 region has the DNA TGTGCTAGGGGTAGGCGGGACTCCTACGAGCAGTACTTC. This chain links TRBV7-3 with TRBJ2-7; possibly TRBD2 for D (6 bases). Germline V lookup: CDR1 SGHTA, CDR2 FQGTGA. The CDR3 spans 13 residues.

This clonotype has only a few counts. The CDR3 DNA is TGTGCCAGCAGTGCCGGACTAGCGGGGGAGACAGATACGCAGTATTTT. Its translation: CASSAGLAGETDTQYF. The chain uses TRBV6-1 and TRBJ2-3; 13 bases are shared with TRBD2. Per germline, CDR1 MNHNS and CDR2 SASEGT. This CDR3 region has 16 residues. V lost 4 bases, J lost 3 bases, and 4 bases stayed unmatched.

The chain combines TRBV20-1 with TRBJ2-5, with D unresolved. The V gene's germline CDR1 is DFQATT and CDR2 SNEGSKA (reference sequence). The CDR3 sequence is 16 residues long. The germline V and J ends were trimmed by 3 bases and 9 bases, with 26 bases remaining between them. Written as DNA, the CDR3 is TGCAGTGCTAGGAGTATAGGAAACGGTTACCTCTGGGCCCAGTACTTC. Translating gives CSARSIGNGYLWAQYF.

The chain has TRBV12-3 or TRBV12-4 and TRBJ2-2; a possible D gene is TRBD1 (6 bases). This CDR3 is 15 amino acids long. Trimming cost V 0 bases and J 6 bases, with 11 bases left between them. CDR3 protein: CASSLALGASGELFF. The CDR3 DNA is TGTGCCAGCAGTTTAGCGCTGGGGGCCTCCGGGGAGCTGTTTTTT.

In this sample, this clonotype turned up once. V gene TRBV3-1 combines with J gene TRBJ2-7; possibly TRBD1 or TRBD2 for D (5 bases each). Trimming left V 5 bases short and J 3 bases short, with 20 bases between. The CDR3 contains 16 residues. CDR1 is LGHDT and CDR2 is YNNKEL in the germline V gene (reference sequence). The CDR3 DNA is TGTGCCAGCAGCGTCTCCGGGACCCAATCCCACTACGAGCAGTACTTC. It codes for CASSVSGTQSHYEQYF.

The V call is TRBV7-2, the J call TRBJ2-7, with D possibly being TRBD2 (5 bases). Looked up from germline, CDR1 is SGHTA and CDR2 is FQGNSA. This CDR3 contains 12 residues. Trimming removed 5 bases from V and 3 bases from J, with 8 bases in between. CDR3 sequence (DNA): TGTGCCAGCAGCGTTAGCGTCTACGAGCAGTACTTC. It yields the protein CASSVSVYEQYF.

CDR3 bases: TGCAGTGCTAGAGTGTTCGGGGGGATCCACGAGCAGTACTTC. Amino acids: CSARVFGGIHEQYF. J is TRBJ2-7 and V is TRBV20-1; 7 nucleotides line up with TRBD2. The CDR3 is 14 residues long. With 1 base clipped from V and 5 bases from J, the junction kept 8 bases outside the gene matches. In germline, CDR1 is DFQATT, CDR2 SNEGSKA (reference sequence).

The rearrangement joins TRBV5-1 to TRBJ1-1; TRBD1 is a possible D gene (5 bases). Trimming pared 2 bases from V and 2 bases from J, leaving 13 bases between. There are 15 residues in the CDR3. Germline CDR1 and CDR2: SGHRS and YFSETQ. In nucleotides, the CDR3 is TGCGCCAGCAGCTTTACCGGGACGTATAACACTGAAGCTTTCTTT. This gives the protein CASSFTGTYNTEAFF.

Turning to this clonotype: A much more abundant neighbour one base away suggests this may be a read error. This chain uses TRBV20-1 with TRBJ1-5; tentatively, D is TRBD1 (6 bases). V lost 8 bases to trimming and J lost 2 bases, with 16 bases between them. Germline loops: CDR1 DFQATT, CDR2 SNEGSKA (reference sequence). The CDR3 is made up of 14 amino acids. The CDR3 loop is CSSQTGSGNQPQHF. The CDR3 nucleotides are TGCAGTTCTCAAACAGGGAGTGGCAATCAGCCCCAGCATTTT.

This clonotype showed up just a few times. The chain has TRBV7-9 and TRBJ2-1; D is undetermined. V was clipped by 1 base and J by 4 bases, with 11 bases between them. The CDR3 contains 15 residues. Germline CDR1 SEHNR, CDR2 FQNEAQ (reference sequence). CDR3 bases: TGTGCCAGCAGCTTAGTCTTAGGATCTTACAATGAGCAGTTCTTC. This codes for CASSLVLGSYNEQFF.

This clonotype was detected only a few times. V is TRBV5-6 and J is TRBJ2-1; TRBD1 or TRBD2 may be the D gene (5 bases each). Germline V gives CDR1 SGHDT, CDR2 YYEEEE. The CDR3 has 15 amino acids. Trimming took 3 bases from V and 2 from J, leaving 12 bases between them. The CDR3 sequence: CASSSYGTTYNEQFF. The CDR3, as DNA: TGTGCCAGCAGCTCCTACGGGACCACCTACAATGAGCAGTTCTTC.

Concerning this clonotype: The conserved closing phenylalanine or tryptophan is absent in this CDR3, likely reflecting a read error. The V and J genes are TRBV6-2 or TRBV6-3 and TRBJ1-2, with D possibly matching TRBD1 (6 bases). The CDR3 has 13 residues. Germline V CDR1 and CDR2: MNHEY, SVGEGT. V shed 6 bases and J shed 6 bases, with 14 bases lying between them. The CDR3 spells CASRPAGADGYTY. The CDR3 DNA is TGTGCCAGCAGACCGGCAGGGGCGGATGGCTACACCTAC.

This clonotype was counted ten times or more. The chain uses TRBV5-1 and TRBJ1-1; the match to TRBD1 covers 7 bases. The V and J ends lost 5 bases and 0 bases, in that order; junction bases with no gene match: 13. There are 17 residues in the CDR3. Germline V gene sequence: CDR1 SGHRS, CDR2 YFSETQ. In DNA form, the CDR3 reads TGCGCCAGCAGTAGTACCGGGACAGCCTTTTTGAACACTGAAGCTTTCTTT. This encodes CASSSTGTAFLNTEAFF.

This clonotype was seen a few times. The gene calls are TRBV7-2 and TRBJ2-7; 11 positions match TRBD2. The trim removed 4 bases at V and 0 bases at J, leaving 2 bases unmatched. There are 15 residues in the CDR3. The germline CDR1 and CDR2 sequences are SGHTA and FQGNSA. The CDR3 spells CASSSTSGNSYEQYF. The CDR3, as DNA: TGTGCCAGCAGCTCGACTAGCGGGAACTCCTACGAGCAGTACTTC.

This chain connects TRBV5-1 to TRBJ2-7, with 12 bases identical to TRBD2. CDR1 is SGHRS, CDR2 YFSETQ, per germline. The ends lost 5 bases at V and 3 bases at J; junction bases unmatched: 9. The CDR3 has 16 amino acids. The CDR3 coding sequence is TGCGCCAGCAGAGAACTAGCGGGGGGAGTGAACTACGAGCAGTACTTC. This gives the protein CASRELAGGVNYEQYF.

The chain carries TRBV5-6 and TRBJ2-1, with TRBD2 matching 7 bases. This CDR3 contains 15 residues. The ends lost 3 bases at V and 3 bases at J; junction bases unmatched: 6. Germline V lookup: CDR1 SGHDT, CDR2 YYEEEE. The CDR3 region has the DNA TGTGCCAGCAGCTACGGGAGGAGTAACTACAATGAGCAGTTCTTC. Its protein product is CASSYGRSNYNEQFF.

This clonotype was seen once. At one end, the junction sequence differs from germline, possibly due to a read error. The chain employs TRBV10-3 and TRBJ1-1; 12 positions match TRBD1. CDR3 length equals 16 residues. Germline V CDR1 and CDR2: ENHRY, SYGVKD. CDR3 bases: TGTGCCATCAGCGCCGGGACAGGGGGCTTTGACACTGAAGCGTTCTTT. It yields the protein CAISAGTGGFDTEAFF.

The J gene is TRBJ2-7, the V gene TRBV5-5; D gene unclear. CDR1 and CDR2 (germline): SGHKS, YYEKEE (reference sequence). V gave up 5 bases and J gave up 4 bases, with 19 bases separating them. The CDR3 is 15 amino acids. The CDR3 sequence is CASRSMGSRPYEQYF. Written as DNA, the CDR3 is TGTGCCAGCAGATCGATGGGGTCTCGACCTTACGAGCAGTACTTC.

This clonotype was seen a handful of times. The J gene is TRBJ1-1, the V gene TRBV20-1, with D possibly being TRBD1 (6 bases). V was cut by 0 bases and J by 3 bases, with 17 bases left in between. Germline lookup yields CDR1 DFQATT and CDR2 SNEGSKA (reference sequence). This CDR3 is built from 16 residues. This chain's CDR3 is CSARELQGRWDTEAFF. The CDR3 DNA sequence: TGCAGTGCTAGAGAGCTACAGGGTAGATGGGACACTGAAGCTTTCTTT.